This T cell receptor (beta chain) was identified during a study of shared clonotypes between healthy human individuals. Overall study: The study used three CD4 naive, three CD4 memory, two CD8 naive and one CD8 memory plate per donor. Findings of the study overall: Clonotypes shared by all four donors outscored non-shared clonotypes in generation probability. With several donors compared, 4.5% to 6.5% of naive CD4 clonotypes were shared.

Terminally differentiated effector memory CD45RA+ cells were left out of the naive CD8 fraction, which was CD45RO-negative and positively selected for CCR7. The assay ran at deep level. Produced via immunoSEQ multiplex PCR; TCRdb's table is partial and in-frame only. This sample has approximately 2,000,000 clones, with 90% to 95% found just once. Comment on this clone: Its specificity is unknown.

Trimming took 4 bases from V and 0 from J; bases not matched to a gene: 5. Germline CDR1 is MGHRA and CDR2 is YSYEKL. The CDR3 length is 16 residues. The sequencing sample was made of naive CD8+ T cells from PBMCs. The chain combines TRBV4-1 with TRBJ1-4; 7 bases line up with TRBD1. This clonotype originated in a man between 18 and 35 years old in good health. Some clones in this sample may be carry-over from other donors' samples. CDR3 residues: CASSPRDSSTNEKLFF. In DNA form, the CDR3 reads TGCGCCAGCAGCCCCCGGGACAGCTCAACTAATGAAAAACTGTTTTTT.